The TCR beta chain under discussion was sequenced for a study of blood T cell repertoires in COVID-19 (dated by TCRdb to about 2020). As for the study more broadly: The collaborator samples originated in the United States, Italy and Spain and spanned the acute and convalescent phases of COVID-19. The material from the prospective study consisted of cDNA or gDNA derived from T cells, B-cell-depleted T cells, or PBMCs. The dataset comprised deeply sampled blood TCRbeta repertoires from subjects exposed to, actively infected with, or recovered from COVID-19. The repertoires were released in a freely available public database meant as a resource for research on the immune response to SARS-CoV-2. Samples were obtained from the ongoing ImmuneRACE study (first 160 participants) and from roughly 1,300 subjects provided by 6 global collaborators. A de-identified subject ID, COVID-19 status, age in years and sex were almost always included in the sample metadata. HLA class I and class II types, where available, came from metadata supplied by the sample provider rather than from assay-based typing.

TCRbeta CDR3 regions were amplified from genomic DNA using the immunoSEQ Assay, a bias-controlled multiplex PCR. The paper's data handling went like this. Within the assay, amplification of reference gene primers was used to estimate how many nucleated cells each sample contained. To quantify the absolute abundance of each unique TCRbeta CDR3 rearrangement, sequence reads were collapsed and filtered. For each sample, productive Simpson clonality was calculated as the square root of Simpson's diversity index across productive rearrangements. TCRdb obtained this table from immuneACCESS and retained in-frame rearrangements with V and J assigned. These tables miss some clones; where compared with another copy, unresolved V genes account for less than half of the shortfall, and the remainder is unexplained. The D gene and trimming were derived from the DNA, and the V and J assignments and clone size from that table. This sample lists around 100,000 clones; 81% were detected once. Around 5.2% of the sample comes from the top ten.

This clone was detected only once. This receptor's antigen is unknown. Per-base qualities were not stored, and no clone one base away is much larger. One collaborating source in Seattle enrolled patients while the patients were actively infected and followed the patients over time throughout the course of disease. Whole blood was collected in K2EDTA tubes by collaborating institutions according to the institutions' own protocols. For TCRbeta analysis, collaborators shipped samples as frozen whole blood, isolated PBMCs, or DNA extracted from either of those sample types. Broad study findings and their caveats: The quantity of clinical and demographic metadata differed by source and by participant and was supplied without curation.

According to the germline V gene, CDR1 reads MNHEY and CDR2 reads SVGAGI. The CDR3 goes from the cysteine to the phenylalanine over 13 residues. Only the CDR3 DNA is retained, 39 bases long and in frame from the first base. V is pruned by 8 bases and J by 8 bases, leaving 9 bases of the junction without a gene match. The chain couples TRBV6-5 to TRBJ1-2, and TRBD1 aligns with 9 junction nucleotides. Sequencing used peripheral blood. The TCR comes from an elderly man with COVID-19, enrolled during active disease. The DNA sequence follows: TGTGCCAGCTCCTTGGGACAGGGATTCGGCTACACCTTC. This sequence encodes CASSLGQGFGYTF.